What follows are 15 T cell receptor beta chains derived from one specimen sequenced in a study of blood T cell repertoires in COVID-19. Sequenced by immunoSEQ multiplex PCR; TCRdb stores in-frame clones only, minus some. Among under 200,000 clones listed, roughly 93% were seen once. The specimen sequenced was peripheral blood. The receptor source for this set is a man aged 18 to 29 with acute or convalescent COVID-19.

The rearrangement links TRBV9 to TRBJ1-4; the match to TRBD1 covers 7 bases. J lost 6 bases, V lost 3 bases, and 11 bases had no gene match. The CDR3 has 16 residues. Germline lookup yields CDR1 SGDLS and CDR2 YYNGEE. CDR3 coding DNA: TGTGCCAGCAGCGCGCAATTGCTTACAGGGGATGAAAAACTGTTTTTT. Translation gives CASSAQLLTGDEKLFF.

This chain joins TRBV2 and TRBJ1-2; 9 positions agree with TRBD1. The ends lost 6 bases at V and 7 bases at J; junction bases unmatched: 9. The CDR3 loop spans 14 amino acids. Per germline, CDR1 SNHLY and CDR2 FYNNEI. CDR3 in DNA: TGTGCCAGCAGAACCGACAGGGGGGAGGGTGGCTACACCTTC. This gives the protein CASRTDRGEGGYTF.

The rearrangement joins TRBV30 to TRBJ1-2, with a tentative D call TRBD1 (5 bases). The V end lost 4 bases, the J end lost 2 bases, and 8 bases lay between the germline ends. Germline V gene sequence: CDR1 GTSNPN, CDR2 SVGIG (reference sequence). The CDR3 runs 12 residues. CDR3 coding DNA: TGTGCCTGGAAAGGGGTAAACTATGGCTACACCTTC. As protein: CAWKGVNYGYTF.

The rearrangement links TRBV7-9 to TRBJ1-2, with D maybe TRBD1 (6 bases). Germline V gene sequence: CDR1 SEHNR, CDR2 FQNEAQ (reference sequence). V was cut by 1 base and J by 4 bases, with 16 bases left in between. The CDR3 is made up of 16 amino acids. The chain's CDR3 is CASSLVSVRGAYGYTF. Here the CDR3 DNA reads TGTGCCAGCAGCTTAGTATCAGTCAGGGGTGCCTATGGCTACACCTTC.

The CDR3 region has the DNA TGCGCCAGCAGCTCGGACAGTATCAATGAGCAGTTCTTC. Residues: CASSSDSINEQFF. The V gene is TRBV5-1, the J gene TRBJ2-1; TRBD1 is a possible D gene (6 bases). Germline values: CDR1 SGHRS, CDR2 YFSETQ. This CDR3 has 13 residues. The ends were cut back, 3 bases at V and 6 bases at J, with 10 bases in the middle.

The chain links TRBV19 to TRBJ2-7; possible D gene TRBD2, 6 bases. Germline CDR1 is LNHDA and CDR2 is SQIVND (reference sequence). V was trimmed by 6 bases and J by 4 bases, leaving 10 bases between them. The CDR3 sequence is 12 residues long. The CDR3 DNA is TGTGCCAGTAGCCCCGGGGGTTACGAGCAGTACTTC. Encoded protein: CASSPGGYEQYF.

This sequence joins TRBV2 and TRBJ1-4; maybe TRBD1 (5 bases). The CDR3 is 14 residues long. V was pared by 4 bases and J by 4 bases, with 10 bases between. CDR1 is SNHLY, CDR2 FYNNEI, per germline. CDR3 loop: CASSGTTINEKLFF. The CDR3 DNA is TGTGCCAGCAGTGGGACAACTATTAATGAAAAACTGTTTTTT. The full variable domain, its missing parts supplied by reference TRBV2 and TRBJ1-4, is EPEVTQTPSHQVTQMGQEVILRCVPISNHLYFYWYRQILGQKVEFLVSFYNNEISEKSEIFDDQFSVERPDGSNFTLKIRSTKLEDSAMYFCASSGTTINEKLFFGSGTQLSVL.

V and J are TRBV4-2 and TRBJ2-1, with D unresolved. The length of the CDR3 is 15 residues. V lost 6 bases to trimming and J lost 3 bases, with 15 bases between them. Germline V lookup: CDR1 LGHNA, CDR2 YNFKEQ. The CDR3 bases are TGTGCCAGCAGTTCCACTCCCCAATACTACAATGAGCAGTTCTTC. This translates into CASSSTPQYYNEQFF.

The rearrangement uses TRBV7-9 and TRBJ2-1, with a possible D match to TRBD2 (6 bases). CDR1 SEHNR and CDR2 FQNEAQ come from the germline V gene (reference sequence). Trimming shortened V by 2 bases and J by 1 base, and 9 bases separated the two germline ends. The CDR3 is made up of 15 amino acids. In DNA form, the CDR3 reads TGTGCCAGCAGCTTACGGGGGAGGTCCTACAATGAGCAGTTCTTC. It is translated as CASSLRGRSYNEQFF.

The rearrangement links TRBV6-5 to TRBJ1-2; 7 bases are shared with TRBD1. The germline CDR1 and CDR2 sequences are MNHEY and SVGAGI. CDR3 length equals 15 residues. The V segment lost 6 bases and the J segment 5 bases; nucleotides outside the gene matches: 12. CDR3 in amino acids: CASSRGGSTLYGYTF. CDR3 in DNA: TGTGCCAGCAGCCGAGGGGGCTCCACCCTATATGGCTACACCTTC.

This clone occurred once. The genes are TRBV5-1 and TRBJ1-1, with a weak D call TRBD1 (6 bases). V lost 1 base and J lost 11, with 12 bases in between. CDR1 SGHRS and CDR2 YFSETQ come from the germline V gene. This CDR3 comprises 12 residues. The CDR3 DNA reads TGCGCCAGCAGCTTGCCAGGGGTGATCGCTTTCTTT. Translating it yields CASSLPGVIAFF.

The rearrangement uses TRBV29-1 and TRBJ1-2, with D uncertain. V dropped 3 bases and J dropped 5 bases, with 10 bases sitting between them. The CDR3 has 12 amino acids. Per the germline V gene, CDR1 is SQVTM and CDR2 is ANQGSEA. The CDR3 DNA reads as TGCAGCGTTGATAGGCAGGCTTATGGCTACACCTTC. It codes for CSVDRQAYGYTF.

The chain is built from TRBV7-9 and TRBJ1-1, with unresolved D. The CDR3 extends over 14 amino acids. V lost 1 base, J lost 1 base, and 7 bases lay in between. The germline V gene has CDR1 SEHNR and CDR2 FQNEAQ (reference sequence). Here the CDR3 DNA reads TGTGCCAGCAGCTTAGGACACCCGAACACTGAAGCTTTCTTT. It codes for CASSLGHPNTEAFF.

This sequence joins TRBV5-5 and TRBJ2-7; 9 positions agree with TRBD1. Germline assignment: CDR1 SGHKS and CDR2 YYEKEE (reference sequence). With 0 bases clipped from V and 5 bases from J, the junction kept 6 bases outside the gene matches. This CDR3 has 15 residues. In nucleotides, the CDR3 is TGTGCCAGCAGCTTGGTAGGGACAGGGTACCACGAGCAGTACTTC. This codes for CASSLVGTGYHEQYF.

The V and J genes are TRBV7-9 and TRBJ2-4; perhaps TRBD2 as D (6 bases). Germline assignment: CDR1 SEHNR and CDR2 FQNEAQ (reference sequence). The CDR3 extends over 13 amino acids. V lost 5 bases to trimming and J lost 6 bases, with 11 bases between them. The chain's CDR3 is CASSVSGGNIQYF. As DNA, the CDR3 is TGTGCCAGCAGCGTTAGCGGTGGAAACATTCAGTACTTC.